The next 9 T cell receptor beta chains were all read from a single sample in a study of T cell responses to AZD1222 COVID-19 vaccine. Assay used: immunoSEQ multiplex PCR; TCRdb lists only in-frame clones, some missing. The sample comprises 46,000 or so clones, roughly 88% of which are singletons, and about two fifths rests with the top ten. This specimen was peripheral blood, taken 28 days after the second AZD1222 dose. The receptors stem from an adult who received the AZD1222 COVID-19 vaccine.

This chain uses TRBV11-2 with TRBJ2-3; D possibly matches TRBD1 or TRBD2 (6 bases each). Germline V lookup: CDR1 SGHAT, CDR2 FQNNGV. V was clipped by 1 base and J by 6 bases, with 20 bases between them. The CDR3 covers 17 residues. The CDR3 sequence: CASSLGSSPGAGDTQYF. The DNA of the CDR3 is TGTGCCAGCAGCTTAGGAAGCAGCCCGGGGGCGGGGGATACGCAGTATTTT.

This rearrangement joins TRBV4-3 to TRBJ2-3; 12 bases match TRBD2. The trim removed 0 bases at V and 5 bases at J, leaving 9 bases unmatched. Germline-derived CDR1 and CDR2 are LGHNA and YSLEER. This CDR3 contains 18 residues. The CDR3 region is CASSQDITSGGHGDTQYF. CDR3 sequence (DNA): TGCGCCAGCAGCCAAGATATAACTAGCGGGGGGCATGGAGATACGCAGTATTTT.

The chain is built from TRBV5-1 and TRBJ1-3; the match to TRBD1 covers 7 bases. V was pared by 4 bases and J by 1 base, with 5 bases of the junction left unmatched. In germline, CDR1 is SGHRS, CDR2 YFSETQ. The CDR3 has 15 residues. CDR3 DNA: TGCGCCAGCAGCGTAGGGGACAGTTCTGGAAACACCATATATTTT. Translating gives CASSVGDSSGNTIYF.

This clone was seen a handful of times. V and J are TRBV7-9 and TRBJ1-1, with no clear D. Germline loops: CDR1 SEHNR, CDR2 FQNEAQ (reference sequence). The V gene lost 0 bases and the J gene lost 1 base, with 9 bases spanning the gap. The CDR3 covers 15 residues. The CDR3 coding sequence is TGTGCCAGCAGCTTAGCCGGTCCGGGGAACACTGAAGCTTTCTTT. Encoded protein: CASSLAGPGNTEAFF. Combining the CDR3 with reference TRBV7-9 and TRBJ1-1 gives the whole variable domain DTGVSQNPRHKITKRGQNVTFRCDPISEHNRLYWYRQTLGQGPEFLTYFQNEAQLEKSRLLSDRFSAERPKGSFSTLEIQRTEQGDSAMYLCASSLAGPGNTEAFFGQGTRLTVV.

In this sample, this clone turned up once. This chain uses TRBV12-5 with TRBJ2-7; no clear D. V lost 0 bases to trimming and J lost 2 bases, with 5 bases between them. Germline V gene sequence: CDR1 LGHNT, CDR2 FRNRAP. The CDR3 consists of 13 residues. In DNA, the CDR3 is TGTGCTAGTGGTTTGGTAGGGACCTACGAGCAGTACTTC. This sequence encodes CASGLVGTYEQYF. Using reference TRBV12-5 and TRBJ2-7 for the parts outside the CDR3, the full variable domain is DARVTQTPRHKVTEMGQEVTMRCQPILGHNTVFWYRQTMMQGLELLAYFRNRAPLDDSGMPKDRFSAEMPDATLATLKIQPSEPRDSAVYFCASGLVGTYEQYFGPGTRLTVT.

On this clone: One junction end does not reproduce the germline sequence, and a read error may be involved. The chain uses TRBV7-2 and TRBJ1-4; a weak D match, TRBD1 (5 bases). Germline assignment: CDR1 SGHTA and CDR2 FQGNSA. The CDR3 is 15 residues long. In nucleotides, the CDR3 is TGTGCCAGCAGCCTAGCGGTGACAGAGAATGAAAAACTGTTTTTT. Its translation: CASSLAVTENEKLFF.

This chain joins TRBV28 and TRBJ2-5; the D gene could be TRBD1 or TRBD2 (5 bases each). The germline gives CDR1 MDHEN, CDR2 SYDVKM. V lost 4 bases to trimming and J lost 1 base, with 13 bases between them. This CDR3 has 15 residues. The CDR3 loop reads CASSSLTGPQETQYF. In DNA form, the CDR3 reads TGTGCCAGCAGTTCCCTTACGGGGCCCCAAGAGACCCAGTACTTC.

The chain has TRBV4-1 and TRBJ2-2; D gene ambiguous. Germline V gives CDR1 MGHRA, CDR2 YSYEKL. The length of the CDR3 is 14 residues. V was shortened by 1 base and J by 5 bases, with 8 bases between the two germline ends. DNA for the CDR3: TGCGCCAGCAGCCAAGTTGGAACGACCGGGGAGCTGTTTTTT. This codes for CASSQVGTTGELFF.

The chain uses TRBV4-2 and TRBJ2-6; 7 positions match TRBD1. The length of the CDR3 is 16 residues. Germline CDR1 reads LGHNA; CDR2 reads YNFKEQ. J lost 0 bases, V lost 3 bases, and 2 bases had no gene match. CDR3 in amino acids: CASSHNRGSGANVLTF. For the CDR3, the DNA is TGTGCCAGCAGCCATAACAGGGGCTCTGGGGCCAACGTCCTGACTTTC.